The present TCR beta chain was sequenced within a study of cytomegalovirus exposure and HLA in healthy donors. Overall study context: Roughly 85 million unique TCRs from HLA-typed donors made up an early data release.

Sampled while nominally healthy, donors likely had unrecorded immune exposures. Germline V gene data show CDR1 as WSHSY and CDR2 as SAAADI. The CDR3 contains 14 residues. V was clipped by 8 bases and J by 4 bases; unmatched bases: 9. Both 60 Vbeta primers and 13 Jbeta primers went into the PCR. Libraries were prepared by immunoSEQ multiplex PCR; TCRdb keeps only in-frame clonotypes and omits some of them. This table has 130,000 to 150,000 clones, about 80% appearing once. Input material: PBMCs. This receptor was identified in a female donor in good health and CMV-seronegative. The chain has TRBV10-2 and TRBJ2-7, with 9 bases fitting TRBD1. DNA of the CDR3: TGCGCCAGCGGTCCGGGACAGGGTGTATACGAGCAGTACTTC. This translates into CASGPGQGVYEQYF.